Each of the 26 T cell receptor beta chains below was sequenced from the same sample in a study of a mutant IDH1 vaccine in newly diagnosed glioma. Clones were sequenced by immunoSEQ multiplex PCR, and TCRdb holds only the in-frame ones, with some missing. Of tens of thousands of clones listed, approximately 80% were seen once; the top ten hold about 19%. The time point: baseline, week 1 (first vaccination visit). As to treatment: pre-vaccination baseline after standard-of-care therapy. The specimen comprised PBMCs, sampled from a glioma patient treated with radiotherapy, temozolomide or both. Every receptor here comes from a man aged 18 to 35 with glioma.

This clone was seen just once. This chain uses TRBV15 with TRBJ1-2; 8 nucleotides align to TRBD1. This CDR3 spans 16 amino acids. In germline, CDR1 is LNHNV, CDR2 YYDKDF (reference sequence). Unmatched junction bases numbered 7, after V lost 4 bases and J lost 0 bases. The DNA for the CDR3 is TGTGCCACCAGCAAAAACAGGGGGGTAGCTAACTATGGCTACACCTTC. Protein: CATSKNRGVANYGYTF.

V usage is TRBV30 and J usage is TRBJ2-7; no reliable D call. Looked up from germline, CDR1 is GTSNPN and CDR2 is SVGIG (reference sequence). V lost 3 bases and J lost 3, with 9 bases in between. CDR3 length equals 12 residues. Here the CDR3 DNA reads TGTGCCTGGAGCCGTGGCGACTACGAGCAGTACTTC. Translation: CAWSRGDYEQYF.

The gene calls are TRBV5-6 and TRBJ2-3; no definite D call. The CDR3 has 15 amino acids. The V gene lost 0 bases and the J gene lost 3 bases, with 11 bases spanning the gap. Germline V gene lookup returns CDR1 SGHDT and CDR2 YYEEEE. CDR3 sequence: CASSLGVRLTDTQYF. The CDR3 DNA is TGTGCCAGCAGCTTGGGTGTCAGGTTAACAGATACGCAGTATTTT.

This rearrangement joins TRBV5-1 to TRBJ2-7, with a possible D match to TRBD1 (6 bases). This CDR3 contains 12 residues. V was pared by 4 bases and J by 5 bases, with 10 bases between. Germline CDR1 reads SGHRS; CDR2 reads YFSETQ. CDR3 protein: CASSPTGHEQYF. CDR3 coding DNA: TGCGCCAGCAGCCCAACAGGGCACGAGCAGTACTTC. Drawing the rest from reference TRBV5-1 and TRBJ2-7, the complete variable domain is KAGVTQTPRYLIKTRGQQVTLSCSPISGHRSVSWYQQTPGQGLQFLFEYFSETQRNKGNFPGRFSGRQFSNSRSEMNVSTLELGDSALYLCASSPTGHEQYFGPGTRLTVT.

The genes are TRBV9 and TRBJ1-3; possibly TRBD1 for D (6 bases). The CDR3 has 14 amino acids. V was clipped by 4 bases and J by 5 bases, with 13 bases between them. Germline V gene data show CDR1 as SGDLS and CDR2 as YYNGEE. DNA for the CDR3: TGTGCCAGCAGCCCAACCGGGACAAGAAACACCATATATTTT. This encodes CASSPTGTRNTIYF.

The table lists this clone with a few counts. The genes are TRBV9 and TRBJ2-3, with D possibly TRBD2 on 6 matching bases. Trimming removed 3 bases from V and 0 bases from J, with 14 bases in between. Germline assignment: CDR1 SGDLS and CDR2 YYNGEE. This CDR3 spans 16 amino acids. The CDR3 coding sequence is TGTGCCAGCAGCGGTAGCGGACTGCCTAGCACAGATACGCAGTATTTT. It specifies CASSGSGLPSTDTQYF.

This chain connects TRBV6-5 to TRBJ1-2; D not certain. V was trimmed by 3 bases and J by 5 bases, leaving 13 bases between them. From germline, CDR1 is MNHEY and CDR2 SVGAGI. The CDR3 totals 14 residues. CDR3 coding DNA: TGTGCCAGCAGTTATGAACACGGGCGGTATGGCTACACCTTC. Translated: CASSYEHGRYGYTF.

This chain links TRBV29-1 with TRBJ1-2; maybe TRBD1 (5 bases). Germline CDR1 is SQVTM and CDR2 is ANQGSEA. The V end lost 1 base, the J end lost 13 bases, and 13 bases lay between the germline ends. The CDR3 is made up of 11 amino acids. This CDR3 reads CSVEAGLGGTF. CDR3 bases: TGCAGCGTTGAAGCAGGGTTGGGCGGCACCTTC.

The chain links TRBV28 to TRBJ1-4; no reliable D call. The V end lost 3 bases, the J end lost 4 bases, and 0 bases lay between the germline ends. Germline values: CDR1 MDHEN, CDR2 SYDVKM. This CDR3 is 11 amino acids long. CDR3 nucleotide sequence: TGTGCCAGCAGTTTTAATGAAAAACTGTTTTTT. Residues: CASSFNEKLFF.

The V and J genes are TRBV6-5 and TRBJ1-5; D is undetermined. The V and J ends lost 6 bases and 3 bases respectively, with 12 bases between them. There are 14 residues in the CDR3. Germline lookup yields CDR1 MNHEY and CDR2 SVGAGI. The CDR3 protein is CASSKPGYNQPQHF. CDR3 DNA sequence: TGTGCCAGCAGCAAACCGGGGTACAATCAGCCCCAGCATTTT.

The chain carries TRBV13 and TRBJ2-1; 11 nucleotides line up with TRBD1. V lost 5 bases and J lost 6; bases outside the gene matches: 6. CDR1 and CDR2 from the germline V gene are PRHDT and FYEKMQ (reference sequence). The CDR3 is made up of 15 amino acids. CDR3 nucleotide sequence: TGTGCCAGCAGCCCCCGGACAGGGGGCGCCAATGAGCAGTTCTTC. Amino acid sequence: CASSPRTGGANEQFF.

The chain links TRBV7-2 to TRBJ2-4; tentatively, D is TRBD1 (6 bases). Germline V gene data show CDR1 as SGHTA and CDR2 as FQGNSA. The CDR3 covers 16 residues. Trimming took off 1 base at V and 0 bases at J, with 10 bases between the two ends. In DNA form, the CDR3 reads TGTGCCAGCAGCTTAGGCCAGGGGCTAGCCAAAAACATTCAGTACTTC. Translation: CASSLGQGLAKNIQYF.

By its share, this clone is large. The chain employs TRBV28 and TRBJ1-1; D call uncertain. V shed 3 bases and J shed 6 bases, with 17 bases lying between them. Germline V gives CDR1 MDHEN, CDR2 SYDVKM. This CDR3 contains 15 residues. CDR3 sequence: CASSFAEWGGPEAFF. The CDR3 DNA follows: TGTGCCAGCAGTTTTGCAGAATGGGGTGGGCCTGAAGCTTTCTTT.

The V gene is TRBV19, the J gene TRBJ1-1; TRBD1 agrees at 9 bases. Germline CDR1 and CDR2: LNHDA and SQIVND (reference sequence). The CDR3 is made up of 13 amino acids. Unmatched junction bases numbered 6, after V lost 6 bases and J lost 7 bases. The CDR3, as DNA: TGTGCCAGTAGGCCCGGGACAGGGATTGAAGCTTTCTTT. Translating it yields CASRPGTGIEAFF.

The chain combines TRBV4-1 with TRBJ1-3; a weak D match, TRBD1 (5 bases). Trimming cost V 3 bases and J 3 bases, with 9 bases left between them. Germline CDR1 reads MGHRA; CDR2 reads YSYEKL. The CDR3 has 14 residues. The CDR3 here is CASSHTGSGNTIYF. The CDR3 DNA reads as TGCGCCAGCAGCCATACAGGCAGTGGAAACACCATATATTTT.

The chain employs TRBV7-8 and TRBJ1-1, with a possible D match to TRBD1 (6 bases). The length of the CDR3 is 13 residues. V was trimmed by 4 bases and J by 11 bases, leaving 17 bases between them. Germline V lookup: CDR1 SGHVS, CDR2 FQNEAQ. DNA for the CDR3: TGTGCCAGCAGCTCCTCTGTGAGGGGGAGGGCTTTCTTT. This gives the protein CASSSSVRGRAFF.

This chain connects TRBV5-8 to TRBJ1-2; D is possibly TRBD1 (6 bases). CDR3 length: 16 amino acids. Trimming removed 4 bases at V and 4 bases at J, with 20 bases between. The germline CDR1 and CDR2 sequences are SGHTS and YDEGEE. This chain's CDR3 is CASSNTRFTGPYGYTF. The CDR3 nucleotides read TGTGCCAGCAGCAACACTCGTTTTACAGGGCCCTATGGCTACACCTTC.

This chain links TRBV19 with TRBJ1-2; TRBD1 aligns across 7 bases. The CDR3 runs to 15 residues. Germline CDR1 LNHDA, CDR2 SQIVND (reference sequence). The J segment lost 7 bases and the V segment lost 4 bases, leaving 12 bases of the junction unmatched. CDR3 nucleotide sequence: TGTGCCAGTAGTACCCAATCCGACAGGGTTGGTGGCTACACCTTC. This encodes CASSTQSDRVGGYTF. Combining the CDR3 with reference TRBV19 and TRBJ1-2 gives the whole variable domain DGGITQSPKYLFRKEGQNVTLSCEQNLNHDAMYWYRQDPGQGLRLIYYSQIVNDFQKGDIAEGYSVSREKKESFPLTVTSAQKNPTAFYLCASSTQSDRVGGYTFGSGTRLTVV.

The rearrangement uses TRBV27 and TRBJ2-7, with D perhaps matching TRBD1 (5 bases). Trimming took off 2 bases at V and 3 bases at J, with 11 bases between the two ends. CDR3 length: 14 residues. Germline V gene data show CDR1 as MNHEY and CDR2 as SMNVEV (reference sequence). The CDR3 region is CASSLRQPIYEQYF. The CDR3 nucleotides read TGTGCCAGCAGTTTAAGACAGCCAATCTACGAGCAGTACTTC.

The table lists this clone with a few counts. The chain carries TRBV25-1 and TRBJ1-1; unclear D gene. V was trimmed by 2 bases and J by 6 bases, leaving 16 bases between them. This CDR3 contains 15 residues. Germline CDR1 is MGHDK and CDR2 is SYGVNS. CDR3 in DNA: TGTGCCAGCAGTGAAGTTGAGGGATTCTCCTCTGAAGCTTTCTTT. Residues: CASSEVEGFSSEAFF.

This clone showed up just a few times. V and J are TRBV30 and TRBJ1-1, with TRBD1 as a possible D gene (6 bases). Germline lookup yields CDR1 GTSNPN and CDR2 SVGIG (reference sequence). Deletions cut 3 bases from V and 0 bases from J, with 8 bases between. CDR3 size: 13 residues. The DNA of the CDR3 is TGTGCCTGGAGAGAGGGGGTGAACACTGAAGCTTTCTTT. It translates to CAWREGVNTEAFF.

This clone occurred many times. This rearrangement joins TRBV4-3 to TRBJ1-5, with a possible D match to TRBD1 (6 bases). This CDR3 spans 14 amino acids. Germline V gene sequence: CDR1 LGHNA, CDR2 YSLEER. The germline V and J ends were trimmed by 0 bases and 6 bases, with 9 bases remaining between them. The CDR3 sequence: CASSQETGLQPQHF. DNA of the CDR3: TGCGCCAGCAGCCAAGAAACAGGGCTTCAGCCCCAGCATTTT.

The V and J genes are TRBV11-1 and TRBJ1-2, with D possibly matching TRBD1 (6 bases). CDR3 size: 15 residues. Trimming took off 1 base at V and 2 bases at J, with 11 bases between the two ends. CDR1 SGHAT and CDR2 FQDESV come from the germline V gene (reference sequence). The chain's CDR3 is CASSLGQGTNYGYTF. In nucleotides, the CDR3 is TGTGCCAGCAGCTTAGGGCAGGGGACGAACTATGGCTACACCTTC. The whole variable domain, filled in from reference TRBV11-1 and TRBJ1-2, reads EAEVAQSPRYKITEKSQAVAFWCDPISGHATLYWYRQILGQGPELLVQFQDESVVDDSQLPKDRFSAERLKGVDSTLKIQPAELGDSAMYLCASSLGQGTNYGYTFGSGTRLTVV.

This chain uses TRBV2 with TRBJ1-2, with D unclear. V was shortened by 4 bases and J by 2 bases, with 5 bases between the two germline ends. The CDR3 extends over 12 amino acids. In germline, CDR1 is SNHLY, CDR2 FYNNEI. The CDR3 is CASSGGNYGYTF. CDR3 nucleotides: TGTGCCAGCAGTGGAGGGAACTATGGCTACACCTTC.

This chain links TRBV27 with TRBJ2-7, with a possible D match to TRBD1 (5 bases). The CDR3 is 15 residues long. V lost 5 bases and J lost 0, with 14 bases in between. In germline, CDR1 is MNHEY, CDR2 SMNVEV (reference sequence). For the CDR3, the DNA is TGTGCCAGCAGTATTCAGGGCATTTCCTCCTACGAGCAGTACTTC. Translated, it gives CASSIQGISSYEQYF.

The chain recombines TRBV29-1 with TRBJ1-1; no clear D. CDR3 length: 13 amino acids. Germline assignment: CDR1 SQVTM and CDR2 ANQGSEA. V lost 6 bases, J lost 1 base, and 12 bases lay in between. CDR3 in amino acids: CSVAKGPNTEAFF. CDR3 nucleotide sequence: TGCAGCGTCGCGAAAGGACCGAACACTGAAGCTTTCTTT. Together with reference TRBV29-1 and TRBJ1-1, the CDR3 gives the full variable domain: SAVISQKPSRDICQRGTSLTIQCQVDSQVTMMFWYRQQPGQSLTLIATANQGSEATYESGFVIDKFPISRPNLTFSTLTVSNMSPEDSSIYLCSVAKGPNTEAFFGQGTRLTVV.